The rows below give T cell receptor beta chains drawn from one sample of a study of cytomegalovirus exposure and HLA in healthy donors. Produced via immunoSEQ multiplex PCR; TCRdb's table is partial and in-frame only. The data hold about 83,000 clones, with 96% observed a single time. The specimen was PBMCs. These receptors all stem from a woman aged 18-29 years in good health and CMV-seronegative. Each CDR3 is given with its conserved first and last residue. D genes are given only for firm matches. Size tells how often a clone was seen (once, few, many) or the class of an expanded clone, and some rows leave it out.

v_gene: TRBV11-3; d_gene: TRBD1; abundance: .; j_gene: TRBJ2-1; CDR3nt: TGTGCCAGCAGCTTAAAGGGACGGGACAGCGGCGGCAATGAGCAGTTCTTC; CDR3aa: CASSLKGRDSGGNEQFF
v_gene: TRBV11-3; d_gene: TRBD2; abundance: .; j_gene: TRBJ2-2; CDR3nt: TGTGCCAGCAGCCCTAGCGGTACGAACACCGGGGAGCTGTTTTTT; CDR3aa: CASSPSGTNTGELFF
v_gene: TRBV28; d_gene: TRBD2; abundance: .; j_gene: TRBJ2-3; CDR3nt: TGTGCCAGCAGTGCGAAATACGGGACTAGCGGGCGGAGGTGGGGGGTGTCAGATACGCAGTATTTT; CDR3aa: CASSAKYGTSGRRWGVSDTQYF
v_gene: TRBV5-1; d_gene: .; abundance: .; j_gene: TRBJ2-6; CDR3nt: TGCGCCAGCAGCTTGGAGGGGGCTGGGGCCAACGTCCTGACTTTC; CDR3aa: CASSLEGAGANVLTF
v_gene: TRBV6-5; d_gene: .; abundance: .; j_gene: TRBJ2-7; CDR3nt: TGTGCCAGCAGCCCCGCAGGGGGGGAGCAGTACTTC; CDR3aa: CASSPAGGEQYF
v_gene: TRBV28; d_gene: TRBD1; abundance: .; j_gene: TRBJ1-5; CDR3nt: TGTGCCAGCAGTTTACCCACCGGGACAGGGGCCCGCAATCAGCCCCAGCATTTT; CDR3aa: CASSLPTGTGARNQPQHF
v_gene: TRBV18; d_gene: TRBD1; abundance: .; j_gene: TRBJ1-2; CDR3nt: TGTGCCAGCTCACCGGACAGGGCCTACTCTGGCTACACCTTC; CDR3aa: CASSPDRAYSGYTF
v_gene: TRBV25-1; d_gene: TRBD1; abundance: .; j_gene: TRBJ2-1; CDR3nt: TGTGCCAGCCGGAGAGGGGGCGCGCAGTTCTTC; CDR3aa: CASRRGGAQFF
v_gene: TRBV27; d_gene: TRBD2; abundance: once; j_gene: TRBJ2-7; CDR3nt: TGTGCCAGCAGTAGAGCGGGGGCATCTTCGTCCTCCTACGAGCAGTACTTC; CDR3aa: CASSRAGASSSSYEQYF
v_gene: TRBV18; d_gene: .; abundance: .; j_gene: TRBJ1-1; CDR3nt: TGTGCCAGCTCTACAAGATACACTGAAGCTTTCTTT; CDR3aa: CASSTRYTEAFF
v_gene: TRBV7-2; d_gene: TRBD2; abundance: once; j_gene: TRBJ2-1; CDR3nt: TGTGCCAGCAGCTTCAGCAACCCTAGCGGGAGCGTTTACAATGAGCAGTTCTTC; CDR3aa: CASSFSNPSGSVYNEQFF
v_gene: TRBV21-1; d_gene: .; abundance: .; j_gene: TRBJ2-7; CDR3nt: TGTGCCAGCAGCAAAGTCGGGGTGGGCTGTTTGGAGAGGTACGAGCAGTACTTC; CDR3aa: CASSKVGVGCLERYEQYF
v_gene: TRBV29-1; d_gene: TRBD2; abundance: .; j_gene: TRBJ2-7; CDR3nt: TGCAGCGTTGGCGGAGGACTAGCAGCCATCTACGAGCAGTACTTC; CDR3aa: CSVGGGLAAIYEQYF
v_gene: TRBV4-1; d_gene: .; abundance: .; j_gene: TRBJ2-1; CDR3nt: TGCGCCAGCAGCCAGCCCGTAGGGAGCAGTGAGCAGTTCTTC; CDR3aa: CASSQPVGSSEQFF